This passage covers 10 T cell receptor beta chains from one sample sequenced in a study of shared clonotypes between healthy human individuals. Data came from immunoSEQ multiplex PCR; TCRdb stores just in-frame clones and leaves some out. The table has millions of clones, 93% seen once. Selected positively for CCR7 and CD45RO-negative, naive CD8 cells excluded terminally differentiated effector memory CD45RA+ cells. Sequencing used naive CD8+ T cells from PBMCs. All receptors derive from a man between 18 and 35 years old in good health. Some clones in this sample may be carry-over from other donors' samples.

V is TRBV6-5 and J is TRBJ2-3; possible D gene TRBD2, 5 bases. The CDR3 length is 15 residues. V gave up 2 bases and J gave up 5 bases, with 14 bases separating them. The germline CDR1 and CDR2 sequences are MNHEY and SVGAGI. This CDR3 reads CASSYVWGVGDTQYF. The CDR3 coding sequence is TGTGCCAGCAGTTACGTGTGGGGAGTCGGAGATACGCAGTATTTT.

The chain joins TRBV7-9 to TRBJ2-2; 10 bases align to TRBD1. V shed 5 bases and J 6 bases; nucleotides not matched to a gene: 9. The CDR3 runs 16 residues. Germline assignment: CDR1 SEHNR and CDR2 FQNEAQ (reference sequence). This CDR3 reads CASSTRQGAYAGELFF. Here the CDR3 DNA reads TGTGCCAGCAGCACCAGACAGGGGGCGTACGCCGGGGAGCTGTTTTTT.

The chain combines TRBV5-1 with TRBJ1-6; D unclear. Germline CDR1 and CDR2: SGHRS and YFSETQ. V gave up 0 bases and J gave up 2 bases, with 12 bases separating them. The CDR3 has 17 residues. CDR3 sequence: CASSLGPRVTYNSPLHF. CDR3 nucleotides: TGCGCCAGCAGCTTGGGACCACGGGTTACCTATAATTCACCCCTCCACTTT.

The rearrangement uses TRBV6-5 and TRBJ2-3; TRBD2 agrees at 7 bases. The CDR3 is 15 residues long. Per the germline V gene, CDR1 is MNHEY and CDR2 is SVGAGI. V gave up 5 bases and J gave up 5 bases; unmatched junction bases: 10. CDR3 protein: CASSPPREAGDTQYF. For the CDR3, the DNA is TGTGCCAGCAGTCCACCTCGGGAGGCTGGAGATACGCAGTATTTT.

The chain couples TRBV19 to TRBJ2-1; no clear D. The CDR3 is made up of 13 amino acids. The germline CDR1 and CDR2 sequences are LNHDA and SQIVND (reference sequence). The ends were cut back, 3 bases at V and 3 bases at J, with 6 bases in the middle. Here the CDR3 DNA reads TGTGCCAGTAGTATTACCAACTACAATGAGCAGTTCTTC. As protein: CASSITNYNEQFF. Full variable domain (rest looked up from reference TRBV19 and TRBJ2-1): DGGITQSPKYLFRKEGQNVTLSCEQNLNHDAMYWYRQDPGQGLRLIYYSQIVNDFQKGDIAEGYSVSREKKESFPLTVTSAQKNPTAFYLCASSITNYNEQFFGPGTRLTVL.

The V call is TRBV7-2, the J call TRBJ2-7, with D possibly TRBD2 on 5 matching bases. The CDR3 is made up of 12 amino acids. Trimming stripped 3 bases from V and 3 bases from J, with 6 bases between. Germline CDR1 is SGHTA and CDR2 is FQGNSA. The CDR3 nucleotides are TGTGCCAGCAGCTTTGAGGGCTACGAGCAGTACTTC. Translation: CASSFEGYEQYF.

The rearrangement uses TRBV9 and TRBJ2-2, with TRBD2 matching over 10 bases. The V gene's germline CDR1 is SGDLS and CDR2 YYNGEE. V gave up 4 bases and J gave up 2 bases; unmatched junction bases: 5. This CDR3 has 16 residues. The CDR3 spells CASSISGRSNTGELFF. CDR3 DNA sequence: TGTGCCAGCAGCATTAGCGGGAGGAGTAACACCGGGGAGCTGTTTTTT. The full variable domain, completed using reference TRBV9 and TRBJ2-2, is DSGVTQTPKHLITATGQRVTLRCSPRSGDLSVYWYQQSLDQGLQFLIQYYNGEERAKGNILERFSAQQFPDLHSELNLSSLELGDSALYFCASSISGRSNTGELFFGEGSRLTVL.

Remarks on this clone: The same CDR3 arises from other DNA sequences in this sample as well. This chain uses TRBV7-3 with TRBJ2-7; 7 bases map to TRBD2. V lost 2 bases to trimming and J lost 4 bases; unmatched junction nucleotides: 5. The CDR3 totals 14 residues. Germline V gene lookup returns CDR1 SGHTA and CDR2 FQGTGA. The CDR3 DNA reads TGTGCCAGCAGCTTAGGTGCGGGAGCGTACGAGCAGTACTTC. It codes for CASSLGAGAYEQYF.

V is TRBV11-2 and J is TRBJ2-2, with D perhaps matching TRBD1 or TRBD2 (5 bases each). Trimming removed 5 bases at V and 0 bases at J, with 13 bases between. The germline V gene encodes CDR1 SGHAT and CDR2 FQNNGV. The CDR3 totals 16 residues. DNA for the CDR3: TGTGCCAGCAGCCCCCGAGAGGGGCCGAACACCGGGGAGCTGTTTTTT. Translating gives CASSPREGPNTGELFF.

About this clone itself: This sample includes further DNA sequences coding for the same CDR3. The rearrangement joins TRBV19 to TRBJ1-1; D is unclear. Deletions cut 5 bases from V and 7 bases from J, with 8 bases between. CDR3 size: 11 residues. CDR1 and CDR2 from the germline V gene are LNHDA and SQIVND (reference sequence). The CDR3, as DNA: TGTGCCAGTAGTCTGAGAGATGAAGCTTTCTTT. Protein sequence: CASSLRDEAFF.